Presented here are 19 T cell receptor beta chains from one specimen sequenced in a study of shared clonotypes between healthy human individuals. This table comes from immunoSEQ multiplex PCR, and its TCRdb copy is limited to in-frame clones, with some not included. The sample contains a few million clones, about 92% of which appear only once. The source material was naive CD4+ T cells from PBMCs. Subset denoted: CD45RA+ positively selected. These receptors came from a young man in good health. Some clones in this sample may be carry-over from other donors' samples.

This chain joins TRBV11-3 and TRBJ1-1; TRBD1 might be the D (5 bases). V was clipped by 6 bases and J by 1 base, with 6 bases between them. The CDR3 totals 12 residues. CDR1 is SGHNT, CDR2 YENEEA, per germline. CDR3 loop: CASSGANTEAFF. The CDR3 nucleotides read TGTGCCAGCAGTGGGGCGAACACTGAAGCTTTCTTT.

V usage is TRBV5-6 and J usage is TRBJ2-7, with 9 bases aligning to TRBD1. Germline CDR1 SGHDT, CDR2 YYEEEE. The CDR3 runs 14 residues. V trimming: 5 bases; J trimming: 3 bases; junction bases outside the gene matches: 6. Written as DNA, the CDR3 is TGTGCCAGCAGAGTCACGGGACAGGGCTACGAGCAGTACTTC. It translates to CASRVTGQGYEQYF.

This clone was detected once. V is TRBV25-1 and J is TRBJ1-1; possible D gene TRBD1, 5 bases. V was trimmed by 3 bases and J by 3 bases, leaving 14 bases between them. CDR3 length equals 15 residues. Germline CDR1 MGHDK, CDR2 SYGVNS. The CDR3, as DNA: TGTGCCAGCAGTGACAAGGTAGGGGCCCACACTGAAGCTTTCTTT. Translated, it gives CASSDKVGAHTEAFF.

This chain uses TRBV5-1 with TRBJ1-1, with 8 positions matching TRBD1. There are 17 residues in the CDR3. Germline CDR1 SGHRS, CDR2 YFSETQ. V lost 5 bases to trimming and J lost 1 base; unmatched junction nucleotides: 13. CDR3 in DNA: TGCGCCAGCAGTTCCGGCGCAGGGGGCGGCCGGAACACTGAAGCTTTCTTT. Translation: CASSSGAGGGRNTEAFF. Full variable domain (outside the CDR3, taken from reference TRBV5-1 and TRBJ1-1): KAGVTQTPRYLIKTRGQQVTLSCSPISGHRSVSWYQQTPGQGLQFLFEYFSETQRNKGNFPGRFSGRQFSNSRSEMNVSTLELGDSALYLCASSSGAGGGRNTEAFFGQGTRLTVV.

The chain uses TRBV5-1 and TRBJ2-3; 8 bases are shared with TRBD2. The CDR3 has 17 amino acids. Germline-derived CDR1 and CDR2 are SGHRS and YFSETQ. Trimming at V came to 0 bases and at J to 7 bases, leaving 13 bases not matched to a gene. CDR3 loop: CASSLGPSGPRGNTQYF. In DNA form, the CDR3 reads TGCGCCAGCAGCTTGGGTCCTAGCGGGCCTCGCGGGAATACGCAGTATTTT.

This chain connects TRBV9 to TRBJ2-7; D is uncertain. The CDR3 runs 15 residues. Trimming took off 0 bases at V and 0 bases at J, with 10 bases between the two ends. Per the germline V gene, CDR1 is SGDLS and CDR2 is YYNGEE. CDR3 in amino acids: CASSVGPSSSYEQYF. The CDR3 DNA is TGTGCCAGCAGCGTAGGACCCAGCTCCTCCTACGAGCAGTACTTC.

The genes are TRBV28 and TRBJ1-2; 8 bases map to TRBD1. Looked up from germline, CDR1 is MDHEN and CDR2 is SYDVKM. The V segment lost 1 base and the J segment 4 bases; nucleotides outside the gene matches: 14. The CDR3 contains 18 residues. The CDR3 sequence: CASSLSTGGVAATYGYTF. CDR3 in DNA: TGTGCCAGCAGTTTATCCACAGGGGGTGTAGCGGCAACCTATGGCTACACCTTC.

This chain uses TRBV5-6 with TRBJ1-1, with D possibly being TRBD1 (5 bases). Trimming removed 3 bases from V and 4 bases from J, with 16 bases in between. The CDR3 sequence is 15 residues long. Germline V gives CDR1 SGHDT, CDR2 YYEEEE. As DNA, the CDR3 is TGTGCCAGCAGCTGGGATGGGGGAGCCGGCACTGAAGCTTTCTTT. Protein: CASSWDGGAGTEAFF. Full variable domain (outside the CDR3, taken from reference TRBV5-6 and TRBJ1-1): DAGVTQSPTHLIKTRGQQVTLRCSPKSGHDTVSWYQQALGQGPQFIFQYYEEEERQRGNFPDRFSGHQFPNYSSELNVNALLLGDSALYLCASSWDGGAGTEAFFGQGTRLTVV.

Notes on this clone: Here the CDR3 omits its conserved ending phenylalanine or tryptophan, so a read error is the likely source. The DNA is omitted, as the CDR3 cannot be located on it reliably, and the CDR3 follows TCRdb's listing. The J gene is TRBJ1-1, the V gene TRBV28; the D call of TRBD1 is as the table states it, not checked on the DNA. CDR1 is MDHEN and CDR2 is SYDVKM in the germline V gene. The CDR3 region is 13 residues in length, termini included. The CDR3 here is CASSTQTGNLLSS.

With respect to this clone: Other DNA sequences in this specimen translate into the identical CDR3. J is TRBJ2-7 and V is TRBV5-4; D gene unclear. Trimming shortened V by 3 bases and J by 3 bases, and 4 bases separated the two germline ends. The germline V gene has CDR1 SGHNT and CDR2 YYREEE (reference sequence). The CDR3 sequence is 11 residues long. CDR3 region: CASSSHYEQYF. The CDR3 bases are TGTGCCAGCAGCTCTCACTACGAGCAGTACTTC.

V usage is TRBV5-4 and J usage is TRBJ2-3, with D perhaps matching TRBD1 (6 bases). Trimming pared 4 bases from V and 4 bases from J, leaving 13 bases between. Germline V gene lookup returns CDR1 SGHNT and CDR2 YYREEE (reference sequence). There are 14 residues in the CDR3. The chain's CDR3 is CASSVGTGPDTQYF. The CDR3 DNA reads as TGTGCCAGCAGCGTTGGTACAGGGCCAGATACGCAGTATTTT.

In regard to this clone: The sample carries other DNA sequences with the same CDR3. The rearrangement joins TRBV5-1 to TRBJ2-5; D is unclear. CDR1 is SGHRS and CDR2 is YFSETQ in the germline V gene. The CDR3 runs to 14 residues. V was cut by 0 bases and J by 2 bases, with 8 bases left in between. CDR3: CASSLGAGQETQYF. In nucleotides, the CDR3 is TGCGCCAGCAGCTTGGGGGCAGGTCAAGAGACCCAGTACTTC. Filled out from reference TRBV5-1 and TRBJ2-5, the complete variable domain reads KAGVTQTPRYLIKTRGQQVTLSCSPISGHRSVSWYQQTPGQGLQFLFEYFSETQRNKGNFPGRFSGRQFSNSRSEMNVSTLELGDSALYLCASSLGAGQETQYFGPGTRLLVL.

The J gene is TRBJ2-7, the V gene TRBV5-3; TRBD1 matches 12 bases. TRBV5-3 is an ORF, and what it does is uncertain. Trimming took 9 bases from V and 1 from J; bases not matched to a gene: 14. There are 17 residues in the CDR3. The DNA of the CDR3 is TGTGCCACTACGCAGGGATGGGACAGGGGGCAATCCTACGAGCAGTACTTC. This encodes CATTQGWDRGQSYEQYF.

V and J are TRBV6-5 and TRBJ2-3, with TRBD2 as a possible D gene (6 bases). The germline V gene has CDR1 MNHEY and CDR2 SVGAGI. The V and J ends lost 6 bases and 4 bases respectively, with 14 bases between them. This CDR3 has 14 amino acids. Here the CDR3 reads CASRFREPADTQYF. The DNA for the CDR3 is TGTGCCAGCAGGTTTCGGGAGCCGGCAGATACGCAGTATTTT.

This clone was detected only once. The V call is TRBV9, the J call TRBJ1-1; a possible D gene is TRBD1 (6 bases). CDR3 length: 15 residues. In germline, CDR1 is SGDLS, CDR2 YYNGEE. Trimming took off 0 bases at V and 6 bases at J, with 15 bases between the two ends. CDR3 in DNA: TGTGCCAGCAGCGTAGGTGGGGGGCTGATTTCTGAAGCTTTCTTT. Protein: CASSVGGGLISEAFF.

The CDR3 here is CASRAGIGYTF. In DNA, the CDR3 is TGTGCCAGTAGGGCAGGGATTGGCTACACCTTC. This chain connects TRBV19 to TRBJ1-2; weak D call: TRBD1 (5 bases). V lost 6 bases and J lost 7, with 9 bases in between. CDR3 size: 11 residues. The V gene's germline CDR1 is LNHDA and CDR2 SQIVND (reference sequence).

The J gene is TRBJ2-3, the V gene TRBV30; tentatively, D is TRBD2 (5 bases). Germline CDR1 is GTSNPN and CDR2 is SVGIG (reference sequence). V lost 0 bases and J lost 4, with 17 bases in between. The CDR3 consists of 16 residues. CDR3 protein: CAWSVPTSRRADTQYF. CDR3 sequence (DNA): TGTGCCTGGAGTGTACCCACTAGTCGACGGGCAGATACGCAGTATTTT.

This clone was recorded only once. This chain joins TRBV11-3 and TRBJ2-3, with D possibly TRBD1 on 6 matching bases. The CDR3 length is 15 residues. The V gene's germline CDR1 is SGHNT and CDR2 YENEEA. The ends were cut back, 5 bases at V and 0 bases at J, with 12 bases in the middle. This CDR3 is CASSPGQTSTDTQYF. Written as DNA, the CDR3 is TGTGCCAGCAGCCCCGGACAGACTAGCACAGATACGCAGTATTTT.

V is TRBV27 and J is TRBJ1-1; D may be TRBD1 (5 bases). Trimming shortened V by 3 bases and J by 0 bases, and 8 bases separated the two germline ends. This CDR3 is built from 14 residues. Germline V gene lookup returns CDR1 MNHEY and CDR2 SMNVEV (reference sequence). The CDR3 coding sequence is TGTGCCAGCAGTTTTCGGGGGGTGAACACTGAAGCTTTCTTT. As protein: CASSFRGVNTEAFF.